Below, one TCR beta chain is given with its context. Its antigen is currently unknown. The sequenced fragment ends 3 residues before the CDR3 boundary, so the rest is inferred from the germline J gene. J was trimmed by 4 bases and V by 6 bases; bases with no gene match: 18. Germline V gives CDR1 DFQATT, CDR2 SNEGSKA (reference sequence). The CDR3 runs 17 residues. The entry originates in a study of T cells in women clearing cervical HPV infection. As for the study in general: Cases: HPV16-related CIN3 or worse on histology, a couple of invasive cancers. With HLA typing for only a few women, HLA confounding remains possible. Broader study findings: CIN3+ cases had significantly higher TCR richness than controls; evenness did not differ.

This table comes from immunoSEQ multiplex PCR, and its TCRdb copy is limited to in-frame clones, with some not included. The sample features about 15,000 clones, with roughly 10% in its top ten. The chain recombines TRBV20-1 with TRBJ2-7, with 10 bases lining up with TRBD2. Material: blood buffy coat. The TCR was taken from a woman between 18 and 75 years old with a cervical HPV16 infection that either progressed to CIN3+ or cleared (not recorded which). This CDR3 is CSALRDFWGTSAYEQYF. The covered CDR3 bases are TGCAGTGCCCTAAGGGATTTTTGGGGGACTAGCGCTTACGAG.